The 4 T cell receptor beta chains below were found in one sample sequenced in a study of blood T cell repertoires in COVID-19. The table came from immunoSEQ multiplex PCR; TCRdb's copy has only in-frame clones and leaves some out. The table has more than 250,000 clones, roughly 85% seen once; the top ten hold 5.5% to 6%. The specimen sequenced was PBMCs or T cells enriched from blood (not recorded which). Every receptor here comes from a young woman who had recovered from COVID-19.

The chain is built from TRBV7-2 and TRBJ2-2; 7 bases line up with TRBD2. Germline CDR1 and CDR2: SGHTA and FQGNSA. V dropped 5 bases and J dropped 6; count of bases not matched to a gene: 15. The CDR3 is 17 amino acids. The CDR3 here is CASSPRHIPRGAGELFF. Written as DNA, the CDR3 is TGTGCCAGCAGCCCCCGCCATATTCCCCGGGGGGCCGGGGAGCTGTTTTTT.

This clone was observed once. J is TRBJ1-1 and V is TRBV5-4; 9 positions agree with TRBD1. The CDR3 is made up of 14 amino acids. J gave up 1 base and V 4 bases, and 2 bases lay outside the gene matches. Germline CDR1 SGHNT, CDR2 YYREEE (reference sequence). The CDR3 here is CASSGGQGNTEAFF. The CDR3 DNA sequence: TGTGCCAGCAGCGGGGGACAGGGGAACACTGAAGCTTTCTTT.

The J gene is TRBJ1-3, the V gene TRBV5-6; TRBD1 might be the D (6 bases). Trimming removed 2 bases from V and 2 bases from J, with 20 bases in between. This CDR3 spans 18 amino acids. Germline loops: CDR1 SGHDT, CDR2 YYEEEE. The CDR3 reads CASSLGGLVGIPGNTIYF. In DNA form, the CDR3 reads TGTGCCAGCAGCTTAGGGGGTCTAGTAGGTATCCCTGGAAACACCATATATTTT.

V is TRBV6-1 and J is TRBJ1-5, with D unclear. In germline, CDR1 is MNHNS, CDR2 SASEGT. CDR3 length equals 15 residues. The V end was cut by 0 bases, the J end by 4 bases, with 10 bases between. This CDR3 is CASSEAGGWNQPQHF. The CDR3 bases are TGTGCCAGCAGTGAAGCAGGAGGGTGGAATCAGCCCCAGCATTTT.